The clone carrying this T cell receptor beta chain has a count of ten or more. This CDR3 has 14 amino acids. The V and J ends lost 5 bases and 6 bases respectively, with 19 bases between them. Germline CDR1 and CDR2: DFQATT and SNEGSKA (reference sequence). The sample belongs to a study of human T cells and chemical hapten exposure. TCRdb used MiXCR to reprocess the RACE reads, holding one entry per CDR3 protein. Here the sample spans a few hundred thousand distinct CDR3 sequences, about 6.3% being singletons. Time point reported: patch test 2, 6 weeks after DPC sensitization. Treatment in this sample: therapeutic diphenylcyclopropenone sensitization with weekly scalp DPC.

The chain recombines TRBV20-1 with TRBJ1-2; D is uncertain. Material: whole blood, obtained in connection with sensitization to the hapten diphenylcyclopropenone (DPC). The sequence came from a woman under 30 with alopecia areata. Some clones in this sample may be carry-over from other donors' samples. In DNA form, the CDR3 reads TGCAGTGCTCGCTCAATAGGCAGCTTAAATGGCTACACCTTC. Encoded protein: CSARSIGSLNGYTF.